This record covers a single TCR beta chain. Its target is not known. This CDR3 comprises 16 residues. Germline CDR1 LNHNV, CDR2 YYDKDF (reference sequence). V gave up 0 bases and J gave up 7 bases; unmatched junction bases: 6. This sample is drawn from a study of T cell responses to AZD1222 COVID-19 vaccine. Study results and caveats: Close to half of all spike-specific TCRs reportedly target regions of the variants that are unmutated. The donors showed a predominance of white British ancestry and of females, with possible underestimation of clonal diversity. Spike-specific TCR breadth and depth rose after two AZD1222 doses.

Clones were read by immunoSEQ multiplex PCR, and TCRdb kept only the in-frame ones, dropping some. The repertoire holds tens of thousands of clones, 89% seen once, with roughly 2.3% in the top ten. The chain couples TRBV15 to TRBJ1-4; TRBD1 agrees at 9 bases. Material: peripheral blood, obtained on day 0 of AZD1222 vaccination. This clonotype originated in an adult in good health. CDR3 residues: CATSRDKQGAPEKLFF. CDR3 coding DNA: TGTGCCACCAGCAGAGACAAACAGGGGGCGCCTGAAAAACTGTTTTTT.